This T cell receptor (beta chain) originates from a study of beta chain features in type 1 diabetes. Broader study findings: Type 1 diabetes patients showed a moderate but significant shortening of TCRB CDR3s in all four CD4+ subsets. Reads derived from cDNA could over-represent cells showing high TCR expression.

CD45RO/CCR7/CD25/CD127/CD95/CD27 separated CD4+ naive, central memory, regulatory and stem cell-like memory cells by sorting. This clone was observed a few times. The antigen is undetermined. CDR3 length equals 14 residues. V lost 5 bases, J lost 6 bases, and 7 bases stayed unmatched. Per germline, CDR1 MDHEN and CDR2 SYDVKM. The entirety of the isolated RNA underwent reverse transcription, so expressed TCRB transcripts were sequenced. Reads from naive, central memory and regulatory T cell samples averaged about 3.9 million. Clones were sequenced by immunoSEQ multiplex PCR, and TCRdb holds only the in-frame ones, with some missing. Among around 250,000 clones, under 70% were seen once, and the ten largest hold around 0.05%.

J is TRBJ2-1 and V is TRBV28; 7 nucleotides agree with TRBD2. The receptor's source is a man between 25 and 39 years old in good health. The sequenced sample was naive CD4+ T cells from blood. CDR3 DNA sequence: TGTGCCAGCAGTAAGGCGGGACTAAGCAATGAGCAGTTCTTC. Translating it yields CASSKAGLSNEQFF.